Below, 9 T cell receptor beta chains from the same sample are listed, as sequenced in a study of shared clonotypes between healthy human individuals. The assay was immunoSEQ multiplex PCR, and TCRdb's table has in-frame clones only and misses some. Of about 2.1 million clones listed, over 85% are singletons. The naive CD8 fraction comprised CD45RO-negative cells positively selected for CCR7 and excluded terminally differentiated effector memory CD45RA+ cells. The sequencing sample was made of naive CD8+ T cells from PBMCs. The receptors originated from a man between 18 and 35 years old in good health. Some clones in this sample may be carry-over from other donors' samples.

V gene TRBV30 combines with J gene TRBJ2-5, with no clear D. The CDR3 covers 13 residues. Germline V gene lookup returns CDR1 GTSNPN and CDR2 SVGIG (reference sequence). Trimming removed 0 bases at V and 2 bases at J, with 7 bases between. The CDR3 nucleotides are TGTGCCTGGAGTGTGTCCAGACAAGAGACCCAGTACTTC. Protein product: CAWSVSRQETQYF.

The chain combines TRBV5-6 with TRBJ2-1; TRBD2 matches 10 bases. V was pared by 4 bases and J by 2 bases, with 3 bases of the junction left unmatched. There are 15 residues in the CDR3. CDR1 is SGHDT and CDR2 is YYEEEE in the germline V gene. CDR3 DNA: TGTGCCAGCAGCCCGGGACTAGCGCCCTACAATGAGCAGTTCTTC. Amino acids: CASSPGLAPYNEQFF.

This rearrangement joins TRBV7-9 to TRBJ2-2; TRBD2 is a possible D gene (6 bases). V was pared by 6 bases and J by 7 bases, with 21 bases between. CDR3 length: 16 amino acids. Per germline, CDR1 SEHNR and CDR2 FQNEAQ (reference sequence). CDR3 DNA: TGTGCCAGCAGTAGAGGCGCGGGACCTTTGGGCGGGGAGCTGTTTTTT. Protein sequence: CASSRGAGPLGGELFF.

Of note for this clone: Other DNA sequences from this sample encode an identical CDR3 as well. The chain employs TRBV10-3 and TRBJ1-5, with D unclear. Trimming stripped 0 bases from V and 4 bases from J, with 7 bases between. Germline V lookup: CDR1 ENHRY, CDR2 SYGVKD. CDR3 size: 14 residues. The CDR3 DNA reads TGTGCCATCAGTGAGTCGTTGGGGAATCAGCCCCAGCATTTT. Translation gives CAISESLGNQPQHF.

This sequence joins TRBV9 and TRBJ2-7; 8 bases are a match to TRBD2. CDR3 size: 14 residues. Looked up from germline, CDR1 is SGDLS and CDR2 is YYNGEE. The ends lost 4 bases at V and 6 bases at J; junction bases unmatched: 9. The CDR3 sequence is CASSPGGGVGEQYF. The CDR3, as DNA: TGTGCCAGCAGCCCCGGGGGGGGTGTGGGCGAGCAGTACTTC.

The V and J genes are TRBV7-9 and TRBJ1-3, with unresolved D. The V and J ends lost 1 base and 3 bases respectively, with 10 bases between them. The CDR3 loop spans 15 amino acids. Germline CDR1 and CDR2: SEHNR and FQNEAQ (reference sequence). The CDR3 nucleotides are TGTGCCAGCAGCTTAGTTTCCGGGAATGGAAACACCATATATTTT. As protein: CASSLVSGNGNTIYF. The complete variable domain, with remaining parts taken from reference TRBV7-9 and TRBJ1-3, reads DTGVSQNPRHKITKRGQNVTFRCDPISEHNRLYWYRQTLGQGPEFLTYFQNEAQLEKSRLLSDRFSAERPKGSFSTLEIQRTEQGDSAMYLCASSLVSGNGNTIYFGEGSWLTVV.

This rearrangement joins TRBV25-1 to TRBJ1-2; TRBD1 matches at 12 bases. V was pared by 5 bases and J by 2 bases, with 9 bases of the junction left unmatched. This CDR3 spans 17 amino acids. Per germline, CDR1 MGHDK and CDR2 SYGVNS. Written as DNA, the CDR3 is TGTGCCAGCAGTCTAGGGGGGACAGGGGGCGGGAACTATGGCTACACCTTC. This gives the protein CASSLGGTGGGNYGYTF.

This chain uses TRBV5-6 with TRBJ2-7, with 7 bases identical to TRBD1. CDR1 SGHDT and CDR2 YYEEEE come from the germline V gene. The CDR3 length is 15 residues. The V and J ends lost 7 bases and 3 bases, in that order; junction bases with no gene match: 13. The CDR3 DNA sequence: TGTGCCAGCCACGTAGCGAGGGACAGACTCTACGAGCAGTACTTC. This gives the protein CASHVARDRLYEQYF. Variable domain in full (rest from reference TRBV5-6 and TRBJ2-7): DAGVTQSPTHLIKTRGQQVTLRCSPKSGHDTVSWYQQALGQGPQFIFQYYEEEERQRGNFPDRFSGHQFPNYSSELNVNALLLGDSALYLCASHVARDRLYEQYFGPGTRLTVT.

J is TRBJ1-2 and V is TRBV6-5; 7 positions match TRBD1. This CDR3 is built from 14 residues. The V segment lost 6 bases and the J segment 6 bases; nucleotides outside the gene matches: 10. The germline V gene has CDR1 MNHEY and CDR2 SVGAGI. The CDR3 sequence is CASSQPTGTDGYTF. In DNA, the CDR3 is TGTGCCAGCAGCCAGCCGACAGGGACGGATGGCTACACCTTC.